This T cell receptor (beta chain) was recovered during a study of blood T cell repertoires in COVID-19. Study background: Sources were T cells, B-cell-depleted T cells, or PBMCs; the material itself was cDNA or gDNA.

This CDR3 has 14 amino acids. Trimming removed 5 bases at V and 6 bases at J, with 16 bases between. CDR1 and CDR2 from the germline V gene are MNHEY and SVGEGT. Repertoires were generated with immunoSEQ multiplex PCR, while TCRdb's copy carries only in-frame clones and drops some. This table holds approximately 140,000 clones, 70% to 90% found once. The clonotype was recovered from a man between 65 and 79 years old with acute or convalescent COVID-19. V is TRBV6-2 or TRBV6-3 and J is TRBJ1-1; no clear D. Input material: peripheral blood. CDR3 region: CASSLGGPFAEAFF. The CDR3 DNA is TGTGCCAGCAGTCTAGGTGGTCCGTTCGCTGAAGCTTTCTTT.